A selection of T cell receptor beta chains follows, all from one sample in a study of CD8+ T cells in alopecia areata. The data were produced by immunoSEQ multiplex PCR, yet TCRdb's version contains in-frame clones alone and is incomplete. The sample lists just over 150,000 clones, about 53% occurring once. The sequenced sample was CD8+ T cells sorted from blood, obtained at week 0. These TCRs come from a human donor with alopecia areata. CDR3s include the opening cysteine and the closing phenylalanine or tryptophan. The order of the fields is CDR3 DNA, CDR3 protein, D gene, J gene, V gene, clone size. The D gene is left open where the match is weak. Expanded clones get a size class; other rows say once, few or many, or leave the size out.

DNA: TGTGCCAGCACCGACGGCTACGAGCAGTACTTC
CDR3: CASTDGYEQYF
D: -
J: TRBJ2-7
V: TRBV27
size: -

DNA: TGTGCCAGCAGTTTATCAGCCGGGAGCGCGTTTAATTCACCCCTCCACTTT
CDR3: CASSLSAGSAFNSPLHF
D: -
J: TRBJ1-6
V: TRBV27
size: -

DNA: TGCGCCAGCAGCCAAACTTGGGACAGATCCTACGAGCAGTACTTC
CDR3: CASSQTWDRSYEQYF
D: TRBD1
J: TRBJ2-7
V: TRBV4-3
size: few

DNA: TGTGCCAGCAGTGGCGAGTACGGGGGCCAAGAGACCCAGTACTTC
CDR3: CASSGEYGGQETQYF
D: -
J: TRBJ2-5
V: TRBV2
size: -

DNA: TGCGCCAGCAGCCAAGACGGGGCAATTGAAAAACTGTTTTTT
CDR3: CASSQDGAIEKLFF
D: -
J: TRBJ1-4
V: TRBV4-3
size: few

DNA: TGTGCCAGCAGCGTAGCCTACAATGAGCAGTTCTTC
CDR3: CASSVAYNEQFF
D: -
J: TRBJ2-1
V: TRBV9
size: once

DNA: TGCAGCGTTGAAGGCACCACAGATACGCAGTATTTT
CDR3: CSVEGTTDTQYF
D: -
J: TRBJ2-3
V: TRBV29-1
size: -

DNA: TGTGCCAGCAGAAACAGGGAGTCTAGAGAGACCCAGTACTTC
CDR3: CASRNRESRETQYF
D: -
J: TRBJ2-5
V: TRBV25-1
size: -

DNA: TGTGCCAGCACAGGTCACACCGGGGAGCTGTTTTTT
CDR3: CASTGHTGELFF
D: -
J: TRBJ2-2
V: TRBV27
size: once

DNA: TGTGCCAGCAGCTTAGATCATGGCTACGAGCAGTACTTC
CDR3: CASSLDHGYEQYF
D: -
J: TRBJ2-7
V: TRBV11-2
size: -

DNA: TGCAGCTTCGCCGGGACAGAGAACACTGAAGCTTTCTTT
CDR3: CSFAGTENTEAFF
D: TRBD1
J: TRBJ1-1
V: TRBV29-1
size: few

DNA: TGTGCCAGCATACCGAGGGGCGACGAGCAGTACTTC
CDR3: CASIPRGDEQYF
D: -
J: TRBJ2-7
V: TRBV2
size: -

DNA: TGTGCCAGCAGCCAAACGGGGGACGACTATGGCTACACCTTC
CDR3: CASSQTGDDYGYTF
D: -
J: TRBJ1-2
V: TRBV14
size: few

DNA: TGTGCCAGCAGCAAAGGGACAGGGGCGGCGGGAGATACGCAGTATTTT
CDR3: CASSKGTGAAGDTQYF
D: TRBD1
J: TRBJ2-3
V: TRBV6-6
size: -

DNA: TGCAGCGTTTCAGGGGTGTTGGGGACGGGAAACACTGAAGCTTTCTTT
CDR3: CSVSGVLGTGNTEAFF
D: -
J: TRBJ1-1
V: TRBV29-1
size: few

DNA: TGTGCCAGTAGTCTACAACTGAACACTGAAGCTTTCTTT
CDR3: CASSLQLNTEAFF
D: -
J: TRBJ1-1
V: TRBV19
size: -

DNA: TGTGCCACCTCTACCGTCCGTTCACCCCTCCACTTT
CDR3: CATSTVRSPLHF
D: -
J: TRBJ1-6
V: TRBV27
size: -

DNA: TGTGCCAGCAGCTTAGTTTCAAGCACCGGGGAGCTGTTTTTT
CDR3: CASSLVSSTGELFF
D: -
J: TRBJ2-2
V: TRBV7-9
size: -

DNA: TGCAGCGTCCAGACTAGCGGATACACAGATACGCAGTATTTT
CDR3: CSVQTSGYTDTQYF
D: TRBD2
J: TRBJ2-3
V: TRBV29-1
size: -

DNA: TGCAGCGTTCCCCACCGGACAGGCCGGGTTTCCGGGGAGCTGTTTTTT
CDR3: CSVPHRTGRVSGELFF
D: TRBD1
J: TRBJ2-2
V: TRBV29-1
size: -

DNA: TGTGCCTGGAGGGGGGCCTACGAGCAGTACTTC
CDR3: CAWRGAYEQYF
D: -
J: TRBJ2-7
V: TRBV30
size: few

DNA: TGCGCCAGCACCCTGGGGGGGCAAGGTGAAGCTTTCTTT
CDR3: CASTLGGQGEAFF
D: -
J: TRBJ1-1
V: TRBV5-1
size: -

DNA: TGCGCCAGCAGCTCGAAAACAGGGGGCGGTGGATACGAGCAGTACTTC
CDR3: CASSSKTGGGGYEQYF
D: TRBD1
J: TRBJ2-7
V: TRBV5-1
size: few

DNA: TGCAGCGGGTCTGGGACAGGCCATGATTCGGGGGAGCTGTTTTTT
CDR3: CSGSGTGHDSGELFF
D: TRBD1
J: TRBJ2-2
V: TRBV29-1
size: few

DNA: TGCAGCGTTGAAGACAGGGAAAAATATGGCTACACCTTC
CDR3: CSVEDREKYGYTF
D: -
J: TRBJ1-2
V: TRBV29-1
size: few

DNA: TGTGCCAGCCATACGCAGGGGAACACTGAAGCTTTCTTT
CDR3: CASHTQGNTEAFF
D: -
J: TRBJ1-1
V: TRBV9
size: -

DNA: TGCGCCAGCATGCAGGGGGAAGGACGCGGGGAGCTGTTTTTT
CDR3: CASMQGEGRGELFF
D: TRBD1
J: TRBJ2-2
V: TRBV4-3
size: few

DNA: TGCAGCGTTGAAGTTCCCGGGAACTACGAGCAGTACTTC
CDR3: CSVEVPGNYEQYF
D: -
J: TRBJ2-7
V: TRBV29-1
size: -

DNA: TGCAGCGTTGGACAGGTCGCCCCCCCTCCTGGCTACACCTTC
CDR3: CSVGQVAPPPGYTF
D: -
J: TRBJ1-2
V: TRBV29-1
size: -

DNA: TGTGCCAGCAGCTTAGCCCTTAATGAGCAGTTCTTC
CDR3: CASSLALNEQFF
D: -
J: TRBJ2-1
V: TRBV7-8
size: few

DNA: TGCAGCGTTCTCGGGAGTTTCTACGAGCAGTACTTC
CDR3: CSVLGSFYEQYF
D: -
J: TRBJ2-7
V: TRBV29-1
size: -

DNA: TGCGCCAGCAGCCAAGATCTAGCGGGGGGGAACAATGAGCAGTTCTTC
CDR3: CASSQDLAGGNNEQFF
D: TRBD2
J: TRBJ2-1
V: TRBV4-3
size: -

DNA: TGCAGCGTGGGGGGGTCTAGCTCCTACAATGAGCAGTTCTTC
CDR3: CSVGGSSSYNEQFF
D: TRBD2
J: TRBJ2-1
V: TRBV29-1
size: -

DNA: TGTGCCAGCAGTCCTAGAGTGGGGGGTATTAATGGCTACACCTTC
CDR3: CASSPRVGGINGYTF
D: -
J: TRBJ1-2
V: TRBV2
size: -

DNA: TGTGCCAGCAGTCCGTCGCGCCTTGGGTACAATGAGCAGTTCTTC
CDR3: CASSPSRLGYNEQFF
D: -
J: TRBJ2-1
V: TRBV2
size: -

DNA: TGCGCCAGCAGCTTGGGGGACGAGCAGTACTTC
CDR3: CASSLGDEQYF
D: -
J: TRBJ2-7
V: TRBV5-1
size: -

DNA: TGCGCCAGCAGCCTAGGGACAGGCCAGCAAGAGACCCAGTACTTC
CDR3: CASSLGTGQQETQYF
D: TRBD1
J: TRBJ2-5
V: TRBV4-3
size: -

DNA: TGTGCCTGGGGATTAGATAAGGCTGAAGCTTTCTTT
CDR3: CAWGLDKAEAFF
D: -
J: TRBJ1-1
V: TRBV30
size: -

DNA: TGTGCCAGCAGTGGCCGGGCGGAGGGCAATCAGCCCCAGCATTTT
CDR3: CASSGRAEGNQPQHF
D: -
J: TRBJ1-5
V: TRBV2
size: -